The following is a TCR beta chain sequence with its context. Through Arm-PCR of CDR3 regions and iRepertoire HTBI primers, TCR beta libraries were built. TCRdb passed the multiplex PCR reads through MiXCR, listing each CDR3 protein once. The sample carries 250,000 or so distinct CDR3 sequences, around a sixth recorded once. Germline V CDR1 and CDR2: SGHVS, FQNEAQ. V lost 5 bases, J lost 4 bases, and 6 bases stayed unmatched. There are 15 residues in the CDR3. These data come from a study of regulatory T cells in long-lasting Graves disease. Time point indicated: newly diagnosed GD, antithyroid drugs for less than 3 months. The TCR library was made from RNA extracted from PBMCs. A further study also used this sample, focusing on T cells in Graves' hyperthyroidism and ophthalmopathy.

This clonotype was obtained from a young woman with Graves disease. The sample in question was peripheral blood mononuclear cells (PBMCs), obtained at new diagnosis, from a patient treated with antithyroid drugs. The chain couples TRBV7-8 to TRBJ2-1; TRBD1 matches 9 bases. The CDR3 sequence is CASSTGTGPYNEQFF. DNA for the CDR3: TGTGCCAGCAGCACCGGGACAGGGCCGTACAATGAGCAGTTCTTC.